This T cell receptor (beta chain) was profiled in a study of monozygotic twins with inflammatory bowel disease. One blood sample of 2 to 2.5 ml was taken from each donor. The CDR3 is 15 residues long. Germline V gene lookup returns CDR1 SGHRS and CDR2 YFSETQ. The quantity of total RNA per TCR library was approximately 3,300 ng. Template switching introduced UMIs that contain a 6-nucleotide sample barcode. TCRdb reprocessed the 5' RACE reads, keeping one entry per CDR3 protein, no DNA. With approximately 210,000 distinct CDR3 sequences in the sample, the ten largest clones hold 7.5% to 8%. Material: blood. The chain is built from TRBV5-1 and TRBJ2-3; the D call of TRBD2 rests on TCRdb alone, since no DNA is present to check it. This clonotype was obtained from a human donor with ulcerative colitis or Crohn's disease, or a healthy co-twin of an affected twin (not recorded which). This CDR3 is CASSLVYGRADTQYF.